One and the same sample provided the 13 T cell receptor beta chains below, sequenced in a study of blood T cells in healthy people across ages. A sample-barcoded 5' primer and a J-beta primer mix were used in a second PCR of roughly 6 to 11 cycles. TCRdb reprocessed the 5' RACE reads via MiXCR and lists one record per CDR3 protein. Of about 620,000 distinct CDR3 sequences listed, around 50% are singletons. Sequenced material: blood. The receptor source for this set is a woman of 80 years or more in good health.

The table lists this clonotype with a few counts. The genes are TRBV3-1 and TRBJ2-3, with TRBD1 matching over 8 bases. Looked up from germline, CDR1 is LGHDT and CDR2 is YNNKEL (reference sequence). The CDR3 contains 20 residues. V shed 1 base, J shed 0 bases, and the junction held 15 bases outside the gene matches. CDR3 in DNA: TGTGCCAGCAGCCAAGGTTGGACAGGGATATTAGGGAGGAGCACAGATACGCAGTATTTT. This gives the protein CASSQGWTGILGRSTDTQYF.

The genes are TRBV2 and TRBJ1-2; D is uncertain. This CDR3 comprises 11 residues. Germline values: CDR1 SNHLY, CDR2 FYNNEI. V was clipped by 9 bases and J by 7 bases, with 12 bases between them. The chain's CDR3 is CASERDRGYTF. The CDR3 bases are TGTGCCAGTGAGAGGGATCGTGGCTACACCTTC.

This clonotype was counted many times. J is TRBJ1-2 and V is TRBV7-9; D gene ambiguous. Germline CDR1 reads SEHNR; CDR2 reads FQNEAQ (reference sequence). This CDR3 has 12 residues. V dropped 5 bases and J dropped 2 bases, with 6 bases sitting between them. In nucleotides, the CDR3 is TGTGCCAGCAGCGGAGCGAACTATGGCTACACCTTC. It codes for CASSGANYGYTF.

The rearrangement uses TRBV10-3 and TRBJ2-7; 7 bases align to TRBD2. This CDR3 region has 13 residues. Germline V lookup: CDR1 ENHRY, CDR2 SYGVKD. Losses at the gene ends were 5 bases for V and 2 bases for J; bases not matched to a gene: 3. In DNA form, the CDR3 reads TGTGCCATCAGTCCTAGCGGAGCCTACGAGCAGTACTTC. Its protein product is CAISPSGAYEQYF.

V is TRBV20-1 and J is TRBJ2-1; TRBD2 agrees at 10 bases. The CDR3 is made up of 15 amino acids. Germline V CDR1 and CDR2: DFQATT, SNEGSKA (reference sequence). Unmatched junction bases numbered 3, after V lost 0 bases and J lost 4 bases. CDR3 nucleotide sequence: TGCAGTGCTAGAGATACTAGCGGGGATTACAATGAGCAGTTCTTC. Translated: CSARDTSGDYNEQFF.

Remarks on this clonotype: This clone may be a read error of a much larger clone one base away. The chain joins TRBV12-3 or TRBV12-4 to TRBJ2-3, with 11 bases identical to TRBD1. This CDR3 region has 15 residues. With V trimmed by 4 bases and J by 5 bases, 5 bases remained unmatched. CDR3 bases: TGTGCCAGCAGTTCCCGGACAGGGGGCATAGATACGCAGTATTTT. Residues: CASSSRTGGIDTQYF.

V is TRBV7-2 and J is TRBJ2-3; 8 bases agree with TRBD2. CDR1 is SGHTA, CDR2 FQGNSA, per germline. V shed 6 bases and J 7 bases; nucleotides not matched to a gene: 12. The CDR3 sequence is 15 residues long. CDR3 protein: CASSPTSVESYTQYF. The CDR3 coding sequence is TGTGCCAGCAGTCCGACTAGCGTGGAATCTTATACGCAGTATTTT.

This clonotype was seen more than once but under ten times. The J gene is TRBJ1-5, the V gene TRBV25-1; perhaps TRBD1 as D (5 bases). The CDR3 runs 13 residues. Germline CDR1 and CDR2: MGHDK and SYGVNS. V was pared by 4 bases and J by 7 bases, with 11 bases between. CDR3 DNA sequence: TGTGCCAGCAGTGGGCCGGGGGAGCAGCCCCAGCATTTT. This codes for CASSGPGEQPQHF.

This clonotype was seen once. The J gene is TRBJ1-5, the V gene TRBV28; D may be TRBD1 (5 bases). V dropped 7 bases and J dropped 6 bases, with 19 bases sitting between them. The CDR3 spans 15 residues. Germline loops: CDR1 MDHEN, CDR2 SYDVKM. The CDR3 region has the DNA TGTGCCAGCAACTTGGGGGTTAGCTTGGGTCAGCCCCAGCATTTT. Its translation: CASNLGVSLGQPQHF.

CDR3 nucleotide sequence: TGTGCCATCAACCAGGGGGTCTTCTCCTACGAGCAGTACTTC. Translated: CAINQGVFSYEQYF. This sequence joins TRBV10-3 and TRBJ2-7; 7 bases fit TRBD1. Germline CDR1 is ENHRY and CDR2 is SYGVKD. The CDR3 has 14 amino acids. V was pared by 7 bases and J by 0 bases, with 6 bases of the junction left unmatched.

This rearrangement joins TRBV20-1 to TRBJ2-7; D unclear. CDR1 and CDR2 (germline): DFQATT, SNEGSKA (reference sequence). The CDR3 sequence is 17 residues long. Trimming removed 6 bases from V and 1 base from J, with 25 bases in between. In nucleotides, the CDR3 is TGCAGTGCCACAAGCCTAGATGGCGCGTTATCTTCCTACGAGCAGTACTTC. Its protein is CSATSLDGALSSYEQYF.

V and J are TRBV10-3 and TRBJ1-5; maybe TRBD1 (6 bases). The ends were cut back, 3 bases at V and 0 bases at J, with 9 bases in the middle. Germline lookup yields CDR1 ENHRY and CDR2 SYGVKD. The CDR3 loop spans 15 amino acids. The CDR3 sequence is CAISEGGFSNQPQHF. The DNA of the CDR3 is TGTGCCATCAGTGAAGGGGGGTTTAGCAATCAGCCCCAGCATTTT.

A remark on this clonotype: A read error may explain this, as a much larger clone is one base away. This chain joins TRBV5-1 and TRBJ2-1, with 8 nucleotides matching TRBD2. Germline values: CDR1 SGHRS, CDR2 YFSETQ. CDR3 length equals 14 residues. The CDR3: CATASGSSCNEQFF. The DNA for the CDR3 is TGCGCCACCGCGAGCGGGAGCTCCTGCAATGAGCAGTTCTTC.